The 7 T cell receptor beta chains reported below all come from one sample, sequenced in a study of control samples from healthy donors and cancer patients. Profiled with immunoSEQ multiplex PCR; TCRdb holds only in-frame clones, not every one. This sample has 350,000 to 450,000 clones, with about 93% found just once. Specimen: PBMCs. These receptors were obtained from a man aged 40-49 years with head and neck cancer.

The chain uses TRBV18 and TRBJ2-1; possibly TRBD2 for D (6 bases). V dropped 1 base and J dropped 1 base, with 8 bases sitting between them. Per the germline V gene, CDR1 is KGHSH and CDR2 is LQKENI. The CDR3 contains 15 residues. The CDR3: CASSPRGESYNEQFF. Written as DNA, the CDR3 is TGTGCCAGCTCACCACGGGGGGAGTCCTACAATGAGCAGTTCTTC.

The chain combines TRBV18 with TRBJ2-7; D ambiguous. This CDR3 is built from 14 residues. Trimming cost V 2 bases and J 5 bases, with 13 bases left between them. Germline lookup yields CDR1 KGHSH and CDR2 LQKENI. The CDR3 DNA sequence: TGTGCCAGCTCACCATCCTTCAGGACCAACGAGCAGTACTTC. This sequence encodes CASSPSFRTNEQYF.

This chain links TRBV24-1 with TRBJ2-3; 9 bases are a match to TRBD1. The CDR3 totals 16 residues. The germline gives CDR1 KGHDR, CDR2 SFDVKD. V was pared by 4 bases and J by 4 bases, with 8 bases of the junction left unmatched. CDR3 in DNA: TGTGCCACCAGTGAGGCCGGGACAGGGCTTGCAGATACGCAGTATTTT. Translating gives CATSEAGTGLADTQYF.

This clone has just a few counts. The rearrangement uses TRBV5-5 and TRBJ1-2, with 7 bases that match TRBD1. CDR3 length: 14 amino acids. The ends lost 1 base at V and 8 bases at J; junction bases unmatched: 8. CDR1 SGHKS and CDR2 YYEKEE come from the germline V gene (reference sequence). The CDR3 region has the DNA TGTGCCAGCAGCTTGAGCGGACAGGTTTCCGGCTACACCTTC. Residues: CASSLSGQVSGYTF.

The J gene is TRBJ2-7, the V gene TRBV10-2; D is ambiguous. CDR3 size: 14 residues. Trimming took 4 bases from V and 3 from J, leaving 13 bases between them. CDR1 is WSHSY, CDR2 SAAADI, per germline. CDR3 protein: CASSVDGLNYEQYF. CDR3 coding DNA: TGCGCCAGCAGTGTCGACGGATTGAACTACGAGCAGTACTTC.

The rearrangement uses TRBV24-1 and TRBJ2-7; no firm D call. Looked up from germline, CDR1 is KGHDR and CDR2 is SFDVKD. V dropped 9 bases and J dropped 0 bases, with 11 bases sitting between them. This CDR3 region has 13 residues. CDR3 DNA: TGTGCCACCTCGGCACGGTACTCCTACGAGCAGTACTTC. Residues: CATSARYSYEQYF.

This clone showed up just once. CDR3 residues: CSAEGTGQAFF. CDR3 coding DNA: TGCAGTGCCGAAGGGACAGGACAAGCTTTCTTT. The rearrangement uses TRBV20-1 and TRBJ1-1, with 8 bases fitting TRBD1. CDR1 and CDR2 (germline): DFQATT, SNEGSKA (reference sequence). The V and J ends lost 6 bases and 9 bases, in that order; junction bases with no gene match: 6. The CDR3 is 11 amino acids.